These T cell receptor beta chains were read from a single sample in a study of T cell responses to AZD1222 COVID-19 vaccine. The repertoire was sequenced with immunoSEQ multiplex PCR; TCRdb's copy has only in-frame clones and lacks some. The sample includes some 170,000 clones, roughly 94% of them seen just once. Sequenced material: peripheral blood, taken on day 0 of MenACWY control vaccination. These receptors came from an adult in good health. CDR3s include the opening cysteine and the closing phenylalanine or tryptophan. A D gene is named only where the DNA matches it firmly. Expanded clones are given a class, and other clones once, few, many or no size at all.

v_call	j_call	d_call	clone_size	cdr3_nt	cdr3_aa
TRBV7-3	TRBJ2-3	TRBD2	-	TGTGCCAGCAGCTTAACTAGCGGGAGCACAGATACGCAGTATTTT	CASSLTSGSTDTQYF
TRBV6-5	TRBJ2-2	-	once	TGTGCCAGCAATAAACAGCGGAACACCGGGGAGCTGTTTTTT	CASNKQRNTGELFF
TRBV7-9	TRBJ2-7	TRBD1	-	TGTGCCAGCAGCTTCGACAGGGGGGGCAACTACGAGCAGTACTTC	CASSFDRGGNYEQYF
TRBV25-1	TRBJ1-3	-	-	TGTGCCAGCAGTGACGTCGACCGGGCCGTCTCTGGAAACACCATATATTTT	CASSDVDRAVSGNTIYF
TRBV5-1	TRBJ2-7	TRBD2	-	TGCGCCAGCAGCTTGGGGGAGCGGACTAGCGGGAGGGCCGACGAGCAGTACTTC	CASSLGERTSGRADEQYF
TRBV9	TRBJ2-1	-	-	TGTGCCAGCAGCGTAGGAAGGGGGACTACGGCTGAGCAGTTCTTC	CASSVGRGTTAEQFF
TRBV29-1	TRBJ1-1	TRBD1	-	TGCAGCGCCCAGGGGGACACTGAAGCTTTCTTT	CSAQGDTEAFF
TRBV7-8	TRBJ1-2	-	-	TGTGCCAGCAGCTCCCCATCCAGATATGGCTACACCTTC	CASSSPSRYGYTF
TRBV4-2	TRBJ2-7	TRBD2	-	TGTGCCAGCAGCCAAGGTGGTCATCTAGCGGGAGGAATCGAGCAGTACTTC	CASSQGGHLAGGIEQYF
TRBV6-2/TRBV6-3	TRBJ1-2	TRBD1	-	TGTGCCAGCAGTTCGCAGGGGGGGCATAGCGGCTACACCTTC	CASSSQGGHSGYTF
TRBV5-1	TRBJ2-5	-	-	TGCGCCAGCAGCTTGAACCTAGGCCAAGAGACCCAGTACTTC	CASSLNLGQETQYF
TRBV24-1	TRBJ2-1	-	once	TGTGCCACCTCTTTATCGTCAGGGCCAGGCTCCTACAATGAGCAGTTCTTC	CATSLSSGPGSYNEQFF
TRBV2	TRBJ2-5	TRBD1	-	TGTGCCAGCAGTTCCGGGACAGGAGGGGAGACCCAGTACTTC	CASSSGTGGETQYF
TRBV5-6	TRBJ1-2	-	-	TGTGCCAGCAGCTTGGACAGGGCCTATGGCTACACCTTC	CASSLDRAYGYTF
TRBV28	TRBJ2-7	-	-	TGTGCCAGCAGTCCAGGACCGCAACTGAATTACGAGCAGTACTTC	CASSPGPQLNYEQYF
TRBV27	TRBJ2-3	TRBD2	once	TGTGCCAGCAGTACCCTAGCGGGAGGAAGAGATACGCAGTATTTT	CASSTLAGGRDTQYF
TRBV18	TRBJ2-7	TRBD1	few	TGTGCCAGCTCACCACGACAGGGGAACGAGCAGTACTTC	CASSPRQGNEQYF
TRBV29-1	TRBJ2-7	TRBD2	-	TGCAGCGTCCGTAGTGGGAGGGGACCCTACGAGCAGTACTTC	CSVRSGRGPYEQYF
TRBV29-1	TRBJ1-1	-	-	TGCAGCGGGGGGGACGGCGACGGATCTGAAGCTTTCTTT	CSGGDGDGSEAFF
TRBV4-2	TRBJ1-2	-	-	TGTGCCAGCAGTCCAGGGGCGGATAACTATGGCTACACCTTC	CASSPGADNYGYTF
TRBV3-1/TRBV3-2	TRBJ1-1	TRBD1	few	TGTGCCAGCCTAGCATCCGACAGGGGCAGACACACTGAAGCTTTCTTT	CASLASDRGRHTEAFF
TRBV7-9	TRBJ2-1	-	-	TGTGCCAGCAGCTTAGAGTGGTCCTACAATGAGCAGTTCTTC	CASSLEWSYNEQFF
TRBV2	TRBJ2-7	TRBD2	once	TGTGCCAGCAGTGAGTGGGAGGGTCACTCCTACGAGCAGTACTTC	CASSEWEGHSYEQYF
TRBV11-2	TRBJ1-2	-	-	TGTGCCAGCAGCTTAGACTTAGACTATGGCTACACCTTC	CASSLDLDYGYTF
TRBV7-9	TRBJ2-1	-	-	TGTGCCAGCAGCTTCCCTAGCGTTAATGAGCAGTTCTTC	CASSFPSVNEQFF
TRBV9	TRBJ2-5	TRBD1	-	TGTGCCAGCAGCGACAGAACAGGGGGACGAGCGACCCAGTACTTC	CASSDRTGGRATQYF
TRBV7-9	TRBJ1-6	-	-	TGTGCCAGCAGCCCGAGGGGTAGGAATTCACCCCTCCACTTT	CASSPRGRNSPLHF
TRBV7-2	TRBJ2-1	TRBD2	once	TGTGCCAGCAGCTTCTCCGCGGGAGATAATGAGCAGTTCTTC	CASSFSAGDNEQFF
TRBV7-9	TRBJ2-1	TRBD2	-	TGTGCCAGCAGCCCGACTAGCGGGCCTTCCAATGAGCAGTTCTTC	CASSPTSGPSNEQFF
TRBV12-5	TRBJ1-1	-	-	TGTGCTAGTGGTTTGGTACTTGGTCCGGTGATGAACACTGAAGCTTTCTTT	CASGLVLGPVMNTEAFF
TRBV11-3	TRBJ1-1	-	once	TGTGCCAGCAGCTTAGATTCCAGGCTCCATGAAGCTTTCTTT	CASSLDSRLHEAFF
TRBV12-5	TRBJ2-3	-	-	TGTGCTAGTGGCATATCCACAGATACGCAGTATTTT	CASGISTDTQYF
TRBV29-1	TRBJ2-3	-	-	TGCAGCGTTGAAGATCGGGTGTTGGATACGCAGTATTTT	CSVEDRVLDTQYF
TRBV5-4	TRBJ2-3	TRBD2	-	TGTGCCAGCAGCTCCGAACTAGCGGGAGATACGCAGTATTTT	CASSSELAGDTQYF
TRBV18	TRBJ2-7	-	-	TGTGCCAGCTCGCGGGACGCGAGCAGCTCCTACGAGCAGTACTTC	CASSRDASSSYEQYF
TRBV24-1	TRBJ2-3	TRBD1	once	TGTGCCACCAGTGATTTAGGAAAGGGGGCAAGAGATACGCAGTATTTT	CATSDLGKGARDTQYF
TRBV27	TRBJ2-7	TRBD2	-	TGTGCCAGCAGCCTTAGCGGGGGCCGGGACGAGCAGTACTTC	CASSLSGGRDEQYF
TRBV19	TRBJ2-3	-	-	TGTGCCAGTAGGGACGGACCAAGCACAGATACGCAGTATTTT	CASRDGPSTDTQYF
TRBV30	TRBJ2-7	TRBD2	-	TGTGCCTGGAGTCGCTCTGGACTAGCGGGGTCCTACGAGCAGTACTTC	CAWSRSGLAGSYEQYF
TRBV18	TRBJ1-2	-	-	TGTGCCAGCTCACCGGGCAACTTAGGCAGTGGCTACACCTTC	CASSPGNLGSGYTF
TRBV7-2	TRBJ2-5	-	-	TGTGCCAGCAGCCACCAAGAGACCCAGTACTTC	CASSHQETQYF
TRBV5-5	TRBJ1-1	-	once	TGTGCCAGCAGCTTCCAGGGTAGAACTGAAGCTTTCTTT	CASSFQGRTEAFF
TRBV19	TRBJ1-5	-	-	TGTGCCAGTAGGAGGGTAGGAAGTCAGCCCCAGCATTTT	CASRRVGSQPQHF
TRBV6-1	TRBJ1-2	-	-	TGTGCCAGCAGTGAAGAGATGATTAGCTACACCTTC	CASSEEMISYTF
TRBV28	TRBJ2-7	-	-	TGTGCCAGCAGTTTAGCGCTATCTACCTACGAGCAGTACTTC	CASSLALSTYEQYF
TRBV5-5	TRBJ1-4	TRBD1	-	TGTGCCAGCAGCTTGGCGGTCAGCACAGGGGTGGGAGAAAAACTGTTTTTT	CASSLAVSTGVGEKLFF
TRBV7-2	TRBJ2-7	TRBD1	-	TGTGCCAGCAGAGAGGGACAGGTATCCTACGAGCAGTACTTC	CASREGQVSYEQYF
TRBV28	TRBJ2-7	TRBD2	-	TGTGCCAGCGGGCTAGCGGGAGGTGCCTACGAGCAGTACTTC	CASGLAGGAYEQYF
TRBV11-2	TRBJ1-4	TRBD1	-	TGTGCCAGCAGCTTAGATAGCAGGGGGATTGAAAAACTGTTTTTT	CASSLDSRGIEKLFF
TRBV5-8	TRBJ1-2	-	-	TGTGCCAGCAGCCCCCGAGGTGGCTATGGCTACACCTTC	CASSPRGGYGYTF